A selection of T cell receptor beta chains follows, all from one sample in a study of shared clonotypes between healthy human individuals. Clones were sequenced by immunoSEQ multiplex PCR, and TCRdb holds only the in-frame ones, with some missing. The sample records more than 2 million clones, approximately 92% being singletons. Sequencing was carried out using naive CD8+ T cells from PBMCs. All receptors come from a man between 18 and 35 years old in good health. Some clones in this sample may be carry-over from other donors' samples. Both conserved end residues are part of each CDR3. Fields, in order: V gene, D gene, clone size, CDR3 length, J gene, CDR3 protein, CDR3 DNA. D genes are given only for firm matches. The size entry is marked missing in some rows and otherwise reads once, few, many or a size class.

v_gene: TRBV27; d_gene: TRBD2; abundance: NA; len: 15; j_gene: TRBJ2-1; CDR3aa: CASSHGTSSYNEQFF; CDR3nt: TGTGCCAGCAGCCACGGGACTAGCTCCTACAATGAGCAGTTCTTC
v_gene: TRBV7-8; d_gene: NA; abundance: NA; len: 17; j_gene: TRBJ2-6; CDR3aa: CASTPGQQSIGANVLTF; CDR3nt: TGTGCCAGCACCCCCGGGCAACAGTCCATTGGGGCCAACGTCCTGACTTTC
v_gene: TRBV6-5; d_gene: TRBD1; abundance: few; len: 15; j_gene: TRBJ2-2; CDR3aa: CASNTGTANTGELFF; CDR3nt: TGTGCCAGCAATACCGGGACAGCGAACACCGGGGAGCTGTTTTTT
v_gene: TRBV12-5; d_gene: NA; abundance: NA; len: 13; j_gene: TRBJ1-1; CDR3aa: CASGPGGNTEAFF; CDR3nt: TGTGCTAGTGGCCCCGGGGGGAACACTGAAGCTTTCTTT
v_gene: TRBV28; d_gene: NA; abundance: NA; len: 13; j_gene: TRBJ1-1; CDR3aa: CASSFTGAEEAFF; CDR3nt: TGTGCCAGCAGTTTTACGGGGGCGGAGGAAGCTTTCTTT
v_gene: TRBV27; d_gene: NA; abundance: NA; len: 19; j_gene: TRBJ2-3; CDR3aa: CASSSPSDSTMGITDTQYF; CDR3nt: TGTGCCAGCAGTTCTCCCTCCGACTCTACGATGGGAATCACAGATACGCAGTATTTT
v_gene: TRBV5-1; d_gene: NA; abundance: NA; len: 11; j_gene: TRBJ2-2; CDR3aa: CASTWTGELFF; CDR3nt: TGCGCCAGCACATGGACCGGGGAGCTGTTTTTT
v_gene: TRBV5-1; d_gene: NA; abundance: NA; len: 17; j_gene: TRBJ2-3; CDR3aa: CASSLGIRLAEWDTQYF; CDR3nt: TGCGCCAGCAGCTTGGGAATTCGTTTGGCCGAGTGGGATACGCAGTATTTT
v_gene: TRBV30; d_gene: TRBD2; abundance: NA; len: 17; j_gene: TRBJ2-5; CDR3aa: CAWSVRLEREVLETQYF; CDR3nt: TGTGCCTGGAGTGTACGGTTGGAGCGGGAGGTCTTAGAGACCCAGTACTTC
v_gene: TRBV7-8; d_gene: TRBD2; abundance: NA; len: 15; j_gene: TRBJ2-7; CDR3aa: CASSPGTSGSYEQYF; CDR3nt: TGTGCCAGCAGTCCCGGGACTAGCGGCTCCTACGAGCAGTACTTC
v_gene: TRBV2; d_gene: TRBD2; abundance: NA; len: 14; j_gene: TRBJ2-5; CDR3aa: CASRSGEGTETQYF; CDR3nt: TGTGCCAGCAGGTCCGGGGAGGGGACAGAGACCCAGTACTTC
v_gene: TRBV16; d_gene: NA; abundance: few; len: 16; j_gene: TRBJ2-1; CDR3aa: CASSQWHTDRTNEQFF; CDR3nt: TGTGCCAGCAGCCAATGGCACACGGACCGAACCAATGAGCAGTTCTTC
v_gene: TRBV25-1; d_gene: NA; abundance: NA; len: 14; j_gene: TRBJ2-5; CDR3aa: CASSPRTFPETQYF; CDR3nt: TGTGCCAGCAGTCCCCGGACCTTCCCGGAGACCCAGTACTTC
v_gene: TRBV7-9; d_gene: NA; abundance: NA; len: 15; j_gene: TRBJ2-1; CDR3aa: CASSQASGSYNEQFF; CDR3nt: TGTGCCAGCAGCCAGGCTTCGGGGTCCTACAATGAGCAGTTCTTC
v_gene: TRBV27; d_gene: NA; abundance: NA; len: 17; j_gene: TRBJ2-5; CDR3aa: CASSLEVGPGIQETQYF; CDR3nt: TGTGCCAGCAGTTTAGAAGTCGGCCCGGGGATACAAGAGACCCAGTACTTC
v_gene: TRBV4-1; d_gene: TRBD1; abundance: NA; len: 15; j_gene: TRBJ2-7; CDR3aa: CASSQPGTGYWEQYF; CDR3nt: TGCGCCAGCAGCCAACCCGGGACAGGGTATTGGGAGCAGTACTTC
v_gene: TRBV7-9; d_gene: NA; abundance: NA; len: 16; j_gene: TRBJ2-1; CDR3aa: CASSFGRDWRYNEQFF; CDR3nt: TGTGCCAGCAGCTTCGGCCGGGACTGGAGGTACAATGAGCAGTTCTTC
v_gene: TRBV13; d_gene: TRBD2; abundance: NA; len: 16; j_gene: TRBJ2-7; CDR3aa: CASSRILAGGPYEQYF; CDR3nt: TGTGCCAGCAGTCGCATTTTAGCGGGAGGGCCTTACGAGCAGTACTTC
v_gene: TRBV5-1; d_gene: TRBD2; abundance: NA; len: 16; j_gene: TRBJ2-1; CDR3aa: CASSLGLAGAGNEQFF; CDR3nt: TGCGCCAGCAGCTTGGGACTAGCGGGAGCGGGCAATGAGCAGTTCTTC
v_gene: TRBV18; d_gene: TRBD1; abundance: NA; len: 13; j_gene: TRBJ1-2; CDR3aa: CASSPKTGDGYTF; CDR3nt: TGTGCCAGCTCCCCTAAGACAGGGGATGGCTACACCTTC
v_gene: TRBV7-3; d_gene: TRBD1; abundance: NA; len: 15; j_gene: TRBJ2-5; CDR3aa: CASSLGTGGSETQYF; CDR3nt: TGTGCCAGCAGCTTAGGAACAGGGGGCAGCGAGACCCAGTACTTC
v_gene: TRBV5-4; d_gene: NA; abundance: NA; len: 16; j_gene: TRBJ2-6; CDR3aa: CASSWARSLVANVLTF; CDR3nt: TGTGCCAGCAGCTGGGCCCGGTCTCTTGTGGCCAACGTCCTGACTTTC
v_gene: TRBV11-3; d_gene: TRBD2; abundance: NA; len: 16; j_gene: TRBJ2-3; CDR3aa: CASSPGAGATPDTQYF; CDR3nt: TGTGCCAGCAGCCCGGGAGCGGGAGCAACCCCCGATACGCAGTATTTT
v_gene: TRBV13; d_gene: NA; abundance: once; len: 16; j_gene: TRBJ2-2; CDR3aa: CASSFQGGIHTGELFF; CDR3nt: TGTGCCAGCAGCTTTCAAGGGGGGATTCATACCGGGGAGCTGTTTTTT
v_gene: TRBV29-1; d_gene: TRBD2; abundance: NA; len: 13; j_gene: TRBJ2-2; CDR3aa: CSVEGLATGELFF; CDR3nt: TGCAGCGTTGAGGGACTAGCCACCGGGGAGCTGTTTTTT
v_gene: TRBV2; d_gene: NA; abundance: NA; len: 10; j_gene: TRBJ2-7; CDR3aa: CASRLYEQYF; CDR3nt: TGTGCCAGCCGGTTGTACGAGCAGTACTTC
v_gene: TRBV5-4; d_gene: TRBD2; abundance: NA; len: 15; j_gene: TRBJ2-1; CDR3aa: CASSFSLAGPGEQFF; CDR3nt: TGTGCCAGCAGCTTCAGTCTAGCGGGGCCAGGTGAGCAGTTCTTC
v_gene: TRBV28; d_gene: NA; abundance: NA; len: 15; j_gene: TRBJ2-7; CDR3aa: CASSARSGWVDEQYF; CDR3nt: TGTGCCAGCAGTGCCCGATCAGGGTGGGTGGACGAGCAGTACTTC
v_gene: TRBV11-2; d_gene: TRBD2; abundance: NA; len: 14; j_gene: TRBJ2-1; CDR3aa: CASSPGGSYNEQFF; CDR3nt: TGTGCCAGCAGCCCGGGAGGCTCCTACAATGAGCAGTTCTTC
v_gene: TRBV29-1; d_gene: TRBD2; abundance: NA; len: 13; j_gene: TRBJ2-7; CDR3aa: CSVRAGGAHEQYF; CDR3nt: TGCAGCGTTAGAGCGGGAGGAGCACATGAGCAGTACTTC
v_gene: TRBV6-6; d_gene: TRBD2; abundance: NA; len: 15; j_gene: TRBJ2-1; CDR3aa: CASTLTGTRLNEQFF; CDR3nt: TGTGCCAGCACCCTCACGGGGACTAGGCTCAATGAGCAGTTCTTC
v_gene: TRBV29-1; d_gene: TRBD2; abundance: NA; len: 17; j_gene: TRBJ2-1; CDR3aa: CSVEGASGMRSYNEQFF; CDR3nt: TGCAGCGTCGAGGGGGCTAGCGGGATGCGCTCCTACAATGAGCAGTTCTTC
v_gene: TRBV7-9; d_gene: NA; abundance: NA; len: 16; j_gene: TRBJ2-4; CDR3aa: CASSLASQSDKNIQYF; CDR3nt: TGTGCCAGCAGCTTAGCATCCCAGAGTGACAAAAACATTCAGTACTTC
v_gene: TRBV4-1; d_gene: TRBD2; abundance: NA; len: 15; j_gene: TRBJ2-7; CDR3aa: CASSQRLAGTYEQYF; CDR3nt: TGCGCCAGCAGCCAGAGACTAGCGGGGACCTACGAGCAGTACTTC
v_gene: TRBV28; d_gene: NA; abundance: NA; len: 15; j_gene: TRBJ2-3; CDR3aa: CASSLFAASTDTQYF; CDR3nt: TGTGCCAGCAGTTTATTCGCGGCTAGCACAGATACGCAGTATTTT
v_gene: TRBV14; d_gene: NA; abundance: NA; len: 15; j_gene: TRBJ1-2; CDR3aa: CASSQERDTLVGYTF; CDR3nt: TGTGCCAGCAGCCAAGAACGCGACACCCTGGTTGGCTACACCTTC
v_gene: TRBV19; d_gene: TRBD2; abundance: NA; len: 14; j_gene: TRBJ2-5; CDR3aa: CASSMTSVHETQYF; CDR3nt: TGTGCCAGTAGTATGACTAGCGTGCACGAGACCCAGTACTTC
v_gene: TRBV9; d_gene: NA; abundance: NA; len: 13; j_gene: TRBJ2-5; CDR3aa: CASSGRFQATQYF; CDR3nt: TGTGCCAGCAGCGGACGGTTTCAGGCGACCCAGTACTTC
v_gene: TRBV5-1; d_gene: TRBD1; abundance: NA; len: 15; j_gene: TRBJ2-1; CDR3aa: CASSWTGHPYNEQFF; CDR3nt: TGCGCCAGCAGCTGGACAGGCCATCCCTACAATGAGCAGTTCTTC
v_gene: TRBV15; d_gene: TRBD2; abundance: NA; len: 12; j_gene: TRBJ2-1; CDR3aa: CATTWGGTEQFF; CDR3nt: TGTGCCACCACCTGGGGGGGAACTGAGCAGTTCTTC
v_gene: TRBV2; d_gene: NA; abundance: NA; len: 12; j_gene: TRBJ2-7; CDR3aa: CASNEDPPEQYF; CDR3nt: TGTGCCAGCAACGAGGATCCCCCCGAGCAGTACTTC
v_gene: TRBV12-5; d_gene: TRBD1; abundance: NA; len: 16; j_gene: TRBJ2-2; CDR3aa: CASGSRTGSNTGELFF; CDR3nt: TGTGCTAGTGGTTCCCGGACAGGGTCGAACACCGGGGAGCTGTTTTTT
v_gene: TRBV28; d_gene: TRBD1; abundance: NA; len: 13; j_gene: TRBJ2-7; CDR3aa: CASSLDRGYEQYF; CDR3nt: TGTGCCAGCAGCCTGGACAGGGGCTACGAGCAGTACTTC
v_gene: TRBV19; d_gene: TRBD1; abundance: NA; len: 15; j_gene: TRBJ2-6; CDR3aa: CASIQGAPGANVLTF; CDR3nt: TGTGCCAGTATTCAGGGGGCCCCTGGGGCCAACGTCCTGACTTTC
v_gene: TRBV5-5; d_gene: TRBD2; abundance: NA; len: 16; j_gene: TRBJ2-1; CDR3aa: CASTTPHRGSTDEQFF; CDR3nt: TGTGCCAGCACCACTCCCCACCGCGGGAGCACCGATGAGCAGTTCTTC